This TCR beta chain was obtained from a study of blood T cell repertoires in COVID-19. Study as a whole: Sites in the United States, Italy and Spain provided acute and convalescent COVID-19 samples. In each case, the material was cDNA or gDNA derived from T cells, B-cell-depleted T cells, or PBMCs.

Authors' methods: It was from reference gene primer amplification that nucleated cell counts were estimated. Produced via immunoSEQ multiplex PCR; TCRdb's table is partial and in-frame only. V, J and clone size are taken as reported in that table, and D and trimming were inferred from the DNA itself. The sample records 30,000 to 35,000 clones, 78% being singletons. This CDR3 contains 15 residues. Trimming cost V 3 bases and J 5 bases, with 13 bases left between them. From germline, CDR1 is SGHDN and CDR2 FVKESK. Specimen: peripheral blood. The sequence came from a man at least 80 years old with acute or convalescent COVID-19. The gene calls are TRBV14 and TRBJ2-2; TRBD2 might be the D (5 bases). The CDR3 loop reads CASSQDLGRTGELFF. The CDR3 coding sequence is TGTGCCAGCAGCCAGGACTTGGGCCGGACCGGGGAGCTGTTTTTT.